These T cell receptor beta chains were read from a single sample in a study of long-term antiretroviral therapy in people with HIV. TCRdb keeps only in-frame clones here, not all; method: immunoSEQ multiplex PCR. In the table there are some 14,000 clones, 75% to 85% of which are singletons. The input for sequencing was unsorted PBMCs, taken 3.1 years after starting antiretroviral therapy. The receptors shown here come from a man aged 40-49 years with HIV. Each CDR3 is given with its conserved first and last residue. The D gene is left open where the match is weak. The listing skips clone size in some rows; elsewhere it reads once, few, many or a size class.

D gene,J gene,clone size,V gene,CDR3 protein,CDR3 DNA
-,TRBJ1-2,-,TRBV6-5,CASSAPGAYGYTF,TGTGCCAGCAGCGCCCCAGGGGCGTATGGCTACACCTTC
TRBD2,TRBJ2-1,-,TRBV5-6,CASSLWRGGIHNEQFF,TGTGCCAGCAGCTTGTGGCGGGGGGGCATCCACAATGAGCAGTTCTTC
TRBD1,TRBJ1-1,once,TRBV6-5,CASIPTGGDTEAFF,TGTGCCAGCATCCCAACAGGGGGGGACACTGAAGCTTTCTTT
-,TRBJ2-3,-,TRBV7-9,CASSLGGTDTQYF,TGTGCCAGCAGCTTAGGGGGCACAGATACGCAGTATTTT
TRBD2,TRBJ2-1,-,TRBV6-5,CASMLVAGTNEQFF,TGTGCCAGCATGCTTGTAGCGGGGACGAATGAGCAGTTCTTC
-,TRBJ2-2,once,TRBV7-9,CASSPLGGELFF,TGTGCCAGCAGCCCCTTGGGCGGGGAGCTGTTTTTT
-,TRBJ2-7,-,TRBV27,CASSFSGYAYEQYF,TGTGCCAGCAGTTTTTCAGGGTACGCCTACGAGCAGTACTTC
-,TRBJ1-5,-,TRBV6-5,CASSPSEPNQPQHF,TGTGCCAGCAGCCCTTCAGAACCTAATCAGCCCCAGCATTTT
TRBD1,TRBJ1-1,-,TRBV6-5,CASSLGQENTEAFF,TGTGCCAGCAGTCTGGGACAGGAGAACACTGAAGCTTTCTTT
TRBD1,TRBJ1-1,-,TRBV23-1,CASISSDRGLEMNTEAFF,TGCGCCAGCATTTCTAGCGACAGGGGGCTAGAAATGAACACTGAAGCTTTCTTT
-,TRBJ1-1,-,TRBV29-1,CSVTGALGTEAFF,TGCAGCGTGACGGGGGCTCTCGGGACTGAAGCTTTCTTT
-,TRBJ1-2,-,TRBV4-2,CASSQVGGRNYGYTF,TGTGCCAGCAGCCAAGTAGGAGGCAGAAACTATGGCTACACCTTC
-,TRBJ1-2,-,TRBV5-1,CASSLSQAPNYGYTF,TGCGCCAGCAGCTTGAGTCAGGCCCCAAACTATGGCTACACCTTC
-,TRBJ1-2,few,TRBV7-9,CACRRSLQYTF,TGTGCCTGTCGTAGGTCACTTCAATACACCTTC
-,TRBJ1-1,-,TRBV15,CATSRDGGTTEAFF,TGTGCCACCAGCAGAGACGGGGGGACTACTGAAGCTTTCTTT
-,TRBJ2-5,-,TRBV10-2,CASRGEKETQYF,TGCGCCAGCAGGGGCGAAAAAGAGACCCAGTACTTC
-,TRBJ2-7,once,TRBV27,CASSLRTASYEQYF,TGTGCCAGCAGTTTAAGAACAGCCTCCTACGAGCAGTACTTC
-,TRBJ2-7,once,TRBV11-3,CASIPMGIYEQYF,TGTGCCAGCATCCCGATGGGAATTTACGAGCAGTACTTC
-,TRBJ1-5,-,TRBV20-1,CSAGNQPQHF,TGCAGTGCCGGCAATCAGCCCCAGCATTTT
-,TRBJ1-1,-,TRBV6-5,CASSYVGGGKAFF,TGTGCCAGCAGTTACGTAGGGGGAGGGAAAGCTTTCTTT
-,TRBJ1-1,-,TRBV19,CASNHHDQAFF,TGTGCCAGTAATCATCATGATCAAGCTTTCTTT
TRBD1,TRBJ2-3,-,TRBV7-3,CASSSGTGTDTQYF,TGTGCCAGCAGCTCTGGGACAGGCACAGATACGCAGTATTTT
-,TRBJ1-1,-,TRBV18,CASSLEVGTEAFF,TGTGCCAGCTCTCTCGAGGTGGGCACTGAAGCTTTCTTT
-,TRBJ1-1,-,TRBV5-1,CASSFWDMNTEAFF,TGCGCCAGCAGCTTTTGGGACATGAACACTGAAGCTTTCTTT
-,TRBJ2-2,-,TRBV11-3,CASSLEPRLATNTGELFF,TGTGCCAGCAGCTTAGAGCCTCGGTTAGCAACGAACACCGGGGAGCTGTTTTTT
TRBD1,TRBJ1-2,-,TRBV6-5,CASSYVQGAGYGYTF,TGTGCCAGCAGTTATGTTCAGGGGGCGGGCTATGGCTACACCTTC
-,TRBJ2-7,-,TRBV7-9,CASSLEMAGRPYEQYF,TGTGCCAGCAGCTTAGAAATGGCAGGCCGGCCCTACGAGCAGTACTTC
-,TRBJ1-1,-,TRBV5-1,CASSFDRLNTEAFF,TGCGCCAGCAGCTTTGACAGGCTTAACACTGAAGCTTTCTTT
TRBD1,TRBJ1-1,few,TRBV27,CASSLTGAGTEAFF,TGTGCCAGCAGTTTAACAGGGGCGGGCACTGAAGCTTTCTTT
TRBD1,TRBJ1-6,-,TRBV27,CASRPGDSIYSPLHF,TGTGCCAGCAGGCCAGGGGACAGCATTTATTCACCCCTCCACTTT
TRBD1,TRBJ1-2,-,TRBV5-1,CASSSSTGDYGYTF,TGCGCCAGCAGCTCGTCGACAGGGGACTATGGCTACACCTTC
TRBD2,TRBJ2-1,-,TRBV9,CASSPRLAGSTEQFF,TGTGCCAGCAGCCCCCGGCTAGCGGGCTCGACTGAGCAGTTCTTC
TRBD2,TRBJ2-1,-,TRBV19,CASSPIAGGLRNEQFF,TGTGCCAGTAGTCCCATAGCGGGGGGGCTTAGGAATGAGCAGTTCTTC
-,TRBJ1-1,-,TRBV19,CASSILGSTEAFF,TGTGCCAGTAGTATATTAGGGAGCACTGAAGCTTTCTTT
-,TRBJ1-6,-,TRBV7-6,CASSLASGNSPLHF,TGTGCCAGCAGCTTAGCGTCCGGGAATTCACCCCTCCACTTT
-,TRBJ2-7,-,TRBV14,CASSRQVNYEQYF,TGTGCCAGTAGTAGACAGGTGAATTACGAGCAGTACTTC
TRBD1,TRBJ1-6,-,TRBV19,CASSRGQDLSPLHF,TGTGCCAGTAGTAGGGGACAGGACTTGTCACCCCTCCACTTT